This T cell receptor beta chain appears in the sequencing data of a study of blood T cell repertoires in COVID-19. As for the study in general: Samples representing acute and convalescent COVID-19 were sourced from the United States, Italy and Spain. In each case, the material was cDNA or gDNA derived from T cells, B-cell-depleted T cells, or PBMCs.

The age range of participants was about 18 to 95 years, with residence in under 25 US areas. The V gene's germline CDR1 is SGHTA and CDR2 FQGNSA. The CDR3 runs to 15 residues. Trimming took 5 bases from V and 0 from J; bases not matched to a gene: 4. Per the original data handling: Researchers report that nucleated cell counts were estimated from reference gene primer amplification. Libraries were prepared by immunoSEQ multiplex PCR; TCRdb keeps only in-frame clonotypes and omits some of them. From that table come the V and J calls and clone size; the DNA was used to work out D and trimming. The profile shows almost 400,000 clones, approximately 87% of them singletons.

This sequence originates from a woman aged 25-40 years with acute COVID-19. The source material was PBMCs or T cells enriched from blood (not recorded which). The genes are TRBV7-2 and TRBJ2-7, with 10 bases identical to TRBD1. CDR3 DNA sequence: TGTGCCAGCAGCCAAAGGACAGGGGGCTCCTACGAGCAGTACTTC. It encodes CASSQRTGGSYEQYF.